This TCR beta chain was profiled in a study of blood T cell repertoires in COVID-19. Study details: Acute-phase and convalescent COVID-19 samples originated in the United States, Italy and Spain. T cells, B-cell-depleted T cells, or PBMCs provided the cDNA or gDNA that served as material.

V lost 0 bases and J lost 6; bases outside the gene matches: 7. The CDR3 runs 15 residues. Germline-derived CDR1 and CDR2 are SNHLY and FYNNEI. Original processing methods: Reference gene primer amplification gave nucleated cell count estimates. Libraries were prepared by immunoSEQ multiplex PCR; TCRdb keeps only in-frame clonotypes and omits some of them. The V and J calls and clone size were taken over from that table, and D and trimming were inferred from the DNA. Seen here are 150,000 to 170,000 clones, over 60% observed once, and the top ten hold 1.5% to 2%. The origin of this receptor is an elderly man with acute or convalescent COVID-19. The chain joins TRBV2 to TRBJ1-2; 7 bases fit TRBD1. The sequencing input was peripheral blood. The CDR3 nucleotides read TGTGCCAGCAGTGAAGCCCCTAGCCAGGGGGATGGCTACACCTTC. Protein sequence: CASSEAPSQGDGYTF.